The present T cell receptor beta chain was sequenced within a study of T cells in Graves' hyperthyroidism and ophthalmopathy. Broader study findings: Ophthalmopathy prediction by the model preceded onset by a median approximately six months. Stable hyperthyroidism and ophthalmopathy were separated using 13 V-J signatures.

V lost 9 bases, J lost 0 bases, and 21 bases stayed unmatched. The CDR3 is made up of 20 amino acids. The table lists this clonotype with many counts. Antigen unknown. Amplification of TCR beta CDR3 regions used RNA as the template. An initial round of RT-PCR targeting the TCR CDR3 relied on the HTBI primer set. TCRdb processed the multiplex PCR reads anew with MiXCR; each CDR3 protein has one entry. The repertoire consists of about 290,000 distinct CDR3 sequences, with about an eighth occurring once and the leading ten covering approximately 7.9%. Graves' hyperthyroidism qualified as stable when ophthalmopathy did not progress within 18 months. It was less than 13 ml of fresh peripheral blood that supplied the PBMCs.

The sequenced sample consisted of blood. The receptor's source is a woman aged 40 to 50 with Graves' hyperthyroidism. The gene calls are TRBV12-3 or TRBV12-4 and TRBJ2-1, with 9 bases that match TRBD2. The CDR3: CARERGVGEPAGGSYNEQFF. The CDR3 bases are TGTGCCAGGGAGAGGGGGGTCGGAGAACCAGCGGGAGGCTCCTACAATGAGCAGTTCTTC.